The source of this T cell receptor beta chain is a study of metastatic and nonmetastatic thyroid tumors. This clone was found many times. Germline loops: CDR1 SGHTA, CDR2 FQGNSA. Between the trimmed V and J ends, which lost 8 bases and 1 base, there was a span of 23 bases. The CDR3 spans 17 residues. There were no patients who had received any treatment before thyroid surgery. TCRdb re-called clones via MiXCR from the PCR reads. The sample lists under 75,000 clones; 18% were seen once. V usage is TRBV7-2 and J usage is TRBJ2-5; D perhaps matches TRBD2 (6 bases). This TCR derives from a female donor with papillary thyroid cancer or a benign thyroid nodule (not recorded which). Some clones in this sample may be carry-over from other donors' samples. Sequenced: blood. The CDR3 region is CASSLAVGTTIQETQYF. The CDR3 region has the DNA TGTGCCAGCTCCTTAGCGGTCGGGACCACCATCCAAGAGACCCAGTACTTC.